A selection of T cell receptor beta chains follows, all from one sample in a study of T cell responses to AZD1222 COVID-19 vaccine. Assay used: immunoSEQ multiplex PCR; TCRdb lists only in-frame clones, some missing. The data contain approximately 88,000 clones, approximately 90% of them seen just once; the ten biggest clones take up 5% to 5.5%. Sequences were derived from peripheral blood, sampled 28 days after the second AZD1222 dose. These receptors were collected from an adult who received the AZD1222 COVID-19 vaccine. Both conserved end residues are part of each CDR3. Each record gives: J gene, D gene, V gene, clone size, CDR3 DNA, CDR3 protein. The D gene is left open where the match is weak. Clone sizes are given selectively: once, few, many, or a class where the clone is expanded.

TRBJ1-5 NA TRBV19 NA TGTGCCAGTACGTTCGGGGGAGGTCGCAATCAGCCCCAGCATTTT CASTFGGGRNQPQHF
TRBJ2-3 TRBD1 TRBV5-1 NA TGCGCCAGCAGCCCCCGGGACAGGGGGCTAACAGATACGCAGTATTTT CASSPRDRGLTDTQYF
TRBJ2-6 NA TRBV19 NA TGTGCCAGTAAGGTCGCGAGGGTAGGGGCCAACGTCCTGACTTTC CASKVARVGANVLTF
TRBJ1-5 NA TRBV18 once TGTGCCAGCTCACCCGATTCGCCAGATCAGCCCCAGCATTTT CASSPDSPDQPQHF
TRBJ2-1 TRBD2 TRBV7-2 NA TGTGCCAGCAGCTTAGAAGCGGGGCTCGGAGGTGAGCAGTTCTTC CASSLEAGLGGEQFF
TRBJ2-7 TRBD1 TRBV27 NA TGTGCCAGCAGTCTACGGACAGGGGGCTTCTACGAGCAGTACTTC CASSLRTGGFYEQYF
TRBJ2-2 NA TRBV18 NA TGTGCCAGCTCACCGGGACAGAACACCGGGGAGCTGTTTTTT CASSPGQNTGELFF
TRBJ2-3 NA TRBV25-1 once TGTGCCAGTGCCGGCAGCACAGATACGCAGTATTTT CASAGSTDTQYF
TRBJ2-2 NA TRBV5-8 NA TGTGCCAGCAGCTTGGGGGCAGGTTGGGCCGGGGAGCTGTTTTTT CASSLGAGWAGELFF
TRBJ1-5 NA TRBV2 NA TGTGCCAGCAGTTTTCTAGACTTAGATCAGCCCCAGCATTTT CASSFLDLDQPQHF
TRBJ1-1 NA TRBV9 NA TGTGCCAGCAGCGTCAGGGAGCGAACTGAAGCTTTCTTT CASSVRERTEAFF
TRBJ2-7 TRBD1 TRBV11-2 NA TGTGCCAGCAGCTCGGTAGGGGGCAGGACGCAGCAGTACTTC CASSSVGGRTQQYF
TRBJ1-5 NA TRBV28 few TGTGCCAGCAGCCCGATCGGAGACAGCAATCAGCCCCAGCATTTT CASSPIGDSNQPQHF
TRBJ2-1 NA TRBV6-1 NA TGTGCCAGCAGTGACGCGTACTCCTACAATGAGCAGTTCTTC CASSDAYSYNEQFF
TRBJ2-3 TRBD2 TRBV7-2 NA TGTGCCAGCAGCTTAGCGGTTAGCGGGGGACAAGATACGCAGTATTTT CASSLAVSGGQDTQYF
TRBJ1-4 TRBD1 TRBV20-1 NA TGCAGTGCTAGTCGGGCAGGGGGTAAAGAAAAACTGTTTTTT CSASRAGGKEKLFF
TRBJ2-7 TRBD1 TRBV14 NA TGTGCCAGCAGCCAAGGGACAGGGGGCTACGAGCAGTACTTC CASSQGTGGYEQYF
TRBJ2-3 NA TRBV5-4 NA TGTGCCAGCAGCTTGGCCGCGGCGGAGACGCAGTATTTT CASSLAAAETQYF
TRBJ1-1 NA TRBV7-9 NA TGTGCCAGCAGCCTGACGGGAATGAACACTGAAGCTTTCTTT CASSLTGMNTEAFF
TRBJ1-2 NA TRBV18 NA TGTGCCAGCTCACCATCCCAGGGTGATGGCTACACCTTC CASSPSQGDGYTF
TRBJ1-6 NA TRBV4-1 NA TGCGCCAGCAGCCAGGACCCCGGACAGAGCTCCTATAATTCACCCCTCCACTTT CASSQDPGQSSYNSPLHF
TRBJ2-1 NA TRBV18 NA TGTGCCAGCTCACCTAGTACGGGACCGACTAATGGTGAGCAGTTCTTC CASSPSTGPTNGEQFF
TRBJ1-2 NA TRBV5-4 NA TGTGCCAGCAGCTTGGCGAGAGGAAACAATGGCTACACCTTC CASSLARGNNGYTF
TRBJ1-5 NA TRBV3-1/TRBV3-2 NA TGTGCCAGCAGCCAAGATGCCGTCCTGGGGCAGCCCCAGCATTTT CASSQDAVLGQPQHF
TRBJ2-5 TRBD1 TRBV24-1 NA TGTGCCACCAGTGGCGGGTGGGGACAGGCACTCCAAGAGACCCAGTACTTC CATSGGWGQALQETQYF
TRBJ2-7 NA TRBV7-2 NA TGTGCCAGCAGCTTAGGCGGGTCGGGCGAGCAGTACTTC CASSLGGSGEQYF
TRBJ1-4 TRBD1 TRBV28 NA TGTGCCAGCAGTTTATCCGCCGGACAGGGATTGTTTTTT CASSLSAGQGLFF
TRBJ1-6 TRBD1 TRBV14 NA TGTGCCAGCAGCCACCCCTTTTGGGACAGGTTTGTGGATAATTCACCCCTCCACTTT CASSHPFWDRFVDNSPLHF
TRBJ1-3 TRBD1 TRBV10-3 NA TGTGCCATCGGGCAGGGGGTCTCTGGAAACACCATATATTTT CAIGQGVSGNTIYF
TRBJ2-6 NA TRBV5-4 NA TGTGCCAGCAGCAAACTAGAGGGGGGTCAGTCTGGGGCCAACGTCCTGACTTTC CASSKLEGGQSGANVLTF
TRBJ2-3 NA TRBV4-3 NA TGCGCCAGCAGCCAAGATCTCGGGATCTTCACAGATACGCAGTATTTT CASSQDLGIFTDTQYF
TRBJ1-5 NA TRBV28 NA TGTGCCAGCAGAAGTATCTTCAATCAGCCCCAGCATTTT CASRSIFNQPQHF
TRBJ1-6 NA TRBV2 NA TGTGCCTGTGGGGACTCGGGTTCACCCCTCCACTTT CACGDSGSPLHF
TRBJ2-3 NA TRBV7-2 NA TGTGCCAGCAGCCGCGGACAGATCAGCACAGATACGCAGTATTTT CASSRGQISTDTQYF